This T cell receptor (beta chain) derives from a study of blood T cells in healthy people across ages. This CDR3 contains 13 residues. Trimming removed 10 bases at V and 7 bases at J, with 19 bases between. This clonotype was seen only a few times. A second PCR of 7 to 11 cycles used a sample-barcoded 5' primer and a J-beta primer mix. MiXCR, run by TCRdb on the 5' RACE reads, gives a single entry per CDR3 protein. The table has about 1,400,000 distinct CDR3 sequences, around 55% seen once. Sequencing was done on a sample of blood. The chain recombines TRBV12-3 or TRBV12-4 with TRBJ1-2; D remains ambiguous. This TCR derives from a man between 18 and 35 years old in good health. The chain's CDR3 is CAISSAGIGGYTF. The CDR3 DNA reads as TGTGCCATTTCAAGTGCGGGTATCGGTGGCTACACCTTC.